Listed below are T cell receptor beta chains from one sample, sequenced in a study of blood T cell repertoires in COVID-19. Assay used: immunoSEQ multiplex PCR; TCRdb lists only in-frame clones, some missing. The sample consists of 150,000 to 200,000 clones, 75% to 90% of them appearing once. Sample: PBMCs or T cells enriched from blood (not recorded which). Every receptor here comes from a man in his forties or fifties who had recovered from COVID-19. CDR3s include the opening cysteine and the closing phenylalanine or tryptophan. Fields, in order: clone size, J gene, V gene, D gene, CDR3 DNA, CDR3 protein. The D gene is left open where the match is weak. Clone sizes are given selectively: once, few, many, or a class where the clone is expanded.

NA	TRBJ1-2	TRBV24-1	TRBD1	TGTGCCACCAGTGACCTGGACAGGGCTCGTCGTCTGTATGGCTACACCTTC	CATSDLDRARRLYGYTF
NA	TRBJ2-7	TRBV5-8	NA	TGTGCCAGCAGCTTGGGACAGCCCCTTCTTACCTACGAGCAGTACTTC	CASSLGQPLLTYEQYF
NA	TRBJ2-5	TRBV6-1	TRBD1	TGTGCCAGCAGTGAAGCTGACAGGGTAGGAGAGACCCAGTACTTC	CASSEADRVGETQYF
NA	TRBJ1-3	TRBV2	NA	TGTGCCAGCAGTGAGGCCCCCCCACACTCTGGAAACACCATATATTTT	CASSEAPPHSGNTIYF
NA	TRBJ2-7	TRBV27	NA	TGTGCCAGCGCCGCCAACACCTACGAGCAGTACTTC	CASAANTYEQYF
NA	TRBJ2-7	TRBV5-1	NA	TGCGCCAGCAGCTTGGGGGATCAGGGCAACGAGCAGTACTTC	CASSLGDQGNEQYF
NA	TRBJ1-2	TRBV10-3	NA	TGTGCCATCAGTGAGTCGACCCTCGGGTTAAATGGCTACACCTTC	CAISESTLGLNGYTF
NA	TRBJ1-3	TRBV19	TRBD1	TGTGCCAGTAGTATAACCGGAACAGGGGGAAAGTCGTGGGGAAACACCATATATTTT	CASSITGTGGKSWGNTIYF
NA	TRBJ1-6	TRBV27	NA	TGTGCCAGCAGTACGCACCTACGGAGCTCCTATAATTCACCCCTCCACTTT	CASSTHLRSSYNSPLHF
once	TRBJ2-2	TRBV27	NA	TGTGCCAGCAGTTTCGGGCAGGGGGGAGAGCTGTTTTTT	CASSFGQGGELFF
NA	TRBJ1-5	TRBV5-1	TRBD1	TGCGCCAGCAGCCCGGGACAGGGGGATCAGCCCCAGCATTTT	CASSPGQGDQPQHF
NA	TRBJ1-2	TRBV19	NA	TGTGCCAGTAGTGGGGGGAATCGTGGCGGCTACACCTTC	CASSGGNRGGYTF
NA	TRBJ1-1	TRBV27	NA	TGTGCCAGCAGTACCACAGGGAACACTGAAGCTTTCTTT	CASSTTGNTEAFF
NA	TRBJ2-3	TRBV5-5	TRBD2	TGTGCCAGCAGCTTGGACCCTAGCGGGGGGGCCATTCTACGAGATACGCAGTATTTT	CASSLDPSGGAILRDTQYF
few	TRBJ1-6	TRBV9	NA	TGTGCCAGCAGCCCCCAGCCAGGGGATTCACCCCTCCACTTT	CASSPQPGDSPLHF
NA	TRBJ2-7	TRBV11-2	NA	TGTGCCAGCAGCGCACCTACTGGGCGATCCTACGAGCAGTACTTC	CASSAPTGRSYEQYF